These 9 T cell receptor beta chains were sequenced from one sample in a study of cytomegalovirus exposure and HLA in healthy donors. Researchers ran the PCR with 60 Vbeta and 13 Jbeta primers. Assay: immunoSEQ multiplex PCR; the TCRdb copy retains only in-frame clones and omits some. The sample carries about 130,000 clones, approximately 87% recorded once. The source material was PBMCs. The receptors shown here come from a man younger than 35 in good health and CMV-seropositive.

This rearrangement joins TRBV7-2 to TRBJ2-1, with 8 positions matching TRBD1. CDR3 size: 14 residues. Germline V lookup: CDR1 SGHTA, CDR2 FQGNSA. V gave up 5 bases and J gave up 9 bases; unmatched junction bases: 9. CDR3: CASSRRAGGGEQFF. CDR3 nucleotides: TGTGCCAGCAGCCGGAGGGCAGGGGGCGGTGAGCAGTTCTTC.

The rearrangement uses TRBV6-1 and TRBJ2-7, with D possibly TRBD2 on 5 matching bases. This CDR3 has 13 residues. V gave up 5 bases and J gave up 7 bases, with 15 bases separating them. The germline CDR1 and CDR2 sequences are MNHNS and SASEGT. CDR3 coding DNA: TGTGCCAGCAGTCTGAACCGGGGTTGGGAGCAGTACTTC. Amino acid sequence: CASSLNRGWEQYF.

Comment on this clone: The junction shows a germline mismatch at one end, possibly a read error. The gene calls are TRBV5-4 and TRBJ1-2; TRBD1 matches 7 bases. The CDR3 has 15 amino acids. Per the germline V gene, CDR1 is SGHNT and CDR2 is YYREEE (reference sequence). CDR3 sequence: CASSSQTGQNYGYIF. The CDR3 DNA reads TGTGCCAGCAGCAGCCAGACAGGGCAAAACTATGGCTACATCTTC. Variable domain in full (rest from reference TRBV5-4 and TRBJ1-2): ETGVTQSPTHLIKTRGQQVTLRCSSQSGHNTVSWYQQALGQGPQFIFQYYREEENGRGNFPPRFSGLQFPNYSSELNVNALELDDSALYLCASSSQTGQNYGYIFGSGTRLTVV.

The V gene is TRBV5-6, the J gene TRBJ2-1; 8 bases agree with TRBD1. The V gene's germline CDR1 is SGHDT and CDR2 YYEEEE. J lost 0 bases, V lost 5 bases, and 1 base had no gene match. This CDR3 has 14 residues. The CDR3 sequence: CASSTGGSYNEQFF. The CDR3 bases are TGTGCCAGCAGTACAGGGGGCTCCTACAATGAGCAGTTCTTC.

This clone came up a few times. The CDR3 protein is CASSLQGFHEQYF. Written as DNA, the CDR3 is TGCGCCAGCAGCCTTCAGGGTTTCCACGAGCAGTACTTC. J is TRBJ2-7 and V is TRBV5-1, with D perhaps TRBD1 (5 bases). The V end was cut by 4 bases, the J end by 5 bases, with 13 bases between. Germline assignment: CDR1 SGHRS and CDR2 YFSETQ. The CDR3 runs 13 residues.

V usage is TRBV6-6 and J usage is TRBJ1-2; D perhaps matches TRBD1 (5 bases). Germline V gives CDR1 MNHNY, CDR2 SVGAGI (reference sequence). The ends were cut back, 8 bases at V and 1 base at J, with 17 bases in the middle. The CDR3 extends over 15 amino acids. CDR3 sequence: CASLRGGSGNYGYTF. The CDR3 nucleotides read TGTGCCAGCCTAAGGGGAGGATCGGGTAACTATGGCTACACCTTC.

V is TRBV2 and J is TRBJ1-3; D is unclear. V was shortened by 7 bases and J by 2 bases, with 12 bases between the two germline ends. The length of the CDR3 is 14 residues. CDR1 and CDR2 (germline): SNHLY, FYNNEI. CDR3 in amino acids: CASMAQAPGNTIYF. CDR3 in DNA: TGTGCCAGCATGGCCCAGGCCCCTGGAAACACCATATATTTT.

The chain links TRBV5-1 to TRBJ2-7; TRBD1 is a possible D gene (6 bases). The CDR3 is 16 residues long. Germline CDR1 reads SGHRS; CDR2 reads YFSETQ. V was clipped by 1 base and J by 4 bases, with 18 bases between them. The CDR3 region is CASSLMTGPSPYEQYF. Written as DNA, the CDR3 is TGCGCCAGCAGCTTGATGACAGGCCCTAGTCCTTACGAGCAGTACTTC.

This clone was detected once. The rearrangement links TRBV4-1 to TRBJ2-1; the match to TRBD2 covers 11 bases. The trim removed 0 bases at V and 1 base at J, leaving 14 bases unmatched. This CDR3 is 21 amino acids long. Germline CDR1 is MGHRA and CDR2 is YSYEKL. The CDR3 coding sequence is TGCGCCAGCAGCCAAGAAGGTGGTCTAGCGGGGGGCCGAAGGTCCTACAATGAGCAGTTCTTC. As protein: CASSQEGGLAGGRRSYNEQFF.